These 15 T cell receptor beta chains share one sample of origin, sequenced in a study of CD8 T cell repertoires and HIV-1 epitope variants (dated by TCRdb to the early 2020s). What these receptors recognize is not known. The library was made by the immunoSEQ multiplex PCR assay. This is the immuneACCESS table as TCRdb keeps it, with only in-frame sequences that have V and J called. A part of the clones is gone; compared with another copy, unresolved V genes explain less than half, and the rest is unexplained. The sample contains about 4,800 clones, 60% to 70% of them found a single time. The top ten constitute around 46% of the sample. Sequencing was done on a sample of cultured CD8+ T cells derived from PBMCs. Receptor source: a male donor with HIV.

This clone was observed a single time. CDR3 amino acids: CASSAGGRDADEQFF. CDR3 sequence (DNA): TGTGCCAGTAGTGCAGGGGGCCGGGACGCAGATGAGCAGTTCTTC. The chain has TRBV19 and TRBJ2-1; 8 bases map to TRBD1. CDR3 length: 15 amino acids. Germline V gene data show CDR1 as LNHDA and CDR2 as SQIVND (reference sequence). Germline trimming cut 5 bases from V and 8 bases from J; bases unmatched to any gene: 11.

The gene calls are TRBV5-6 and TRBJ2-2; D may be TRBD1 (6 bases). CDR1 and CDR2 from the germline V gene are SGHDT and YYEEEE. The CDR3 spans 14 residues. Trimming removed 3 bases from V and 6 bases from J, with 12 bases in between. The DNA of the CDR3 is TGTGCCAGCAGCTCTTCAGGGGCGGCCGGGGAGCTGTTTTTT. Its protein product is CASSSSGAAGELFF.

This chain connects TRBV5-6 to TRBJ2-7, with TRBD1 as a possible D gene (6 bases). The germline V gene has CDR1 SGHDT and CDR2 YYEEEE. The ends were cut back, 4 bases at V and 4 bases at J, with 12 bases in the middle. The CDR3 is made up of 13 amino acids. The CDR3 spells CASSSDRSYEQYF. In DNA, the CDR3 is TGTGCCAGCAGCAGCGACAGGAGTTACGAGCAGTACTTC.

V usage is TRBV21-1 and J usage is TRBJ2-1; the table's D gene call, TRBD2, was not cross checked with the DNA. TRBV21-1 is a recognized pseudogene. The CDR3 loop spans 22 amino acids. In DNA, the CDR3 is TGTGCCAGCAGCAGGACGGGTAAACCGGGACTAGCTCTTTATAACTCCTACAATGAGCAGTTCTTC. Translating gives CASSRTGKPGLALYNSYNEQFF.

The CDR3 reads CASSLLYGGPNQPQHF. The CDR3 bases are TGTGCCAGCAGTTTACTATACGGGGGGCCCAATCAGCCCCAGCATTTT. The genes are TRBV28 and TRBJ1-5, with D maybe TRBD1 (6 bases). Germline CDR1 is MDHEN and CDR2 is SYDVKM. The CDR3 extends over 16 amino acids. Between the trimmed V and J ends, which lost 2 bases and 3 bases, there was a span of 14 bases.

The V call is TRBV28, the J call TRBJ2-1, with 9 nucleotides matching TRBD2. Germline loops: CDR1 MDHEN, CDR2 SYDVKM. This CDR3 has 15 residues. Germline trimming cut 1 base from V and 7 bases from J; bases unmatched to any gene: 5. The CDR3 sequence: CASSLYAGGRNEQFF. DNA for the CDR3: TGTGCCAGCAGTTTATATGCGGGAGGGCGGAATGAGCAGTTCTTC. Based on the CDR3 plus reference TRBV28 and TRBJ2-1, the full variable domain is DVKVTQSSRYLVKRTGEKVFLECVQDMDHENMFWYRQDPGLGLRLIYFSYDVKMKEKGDIPEGYSVSREKKERFSLILESASTNQTSMYLCASSLYAGGRNEQFFGPGTRLTVL.

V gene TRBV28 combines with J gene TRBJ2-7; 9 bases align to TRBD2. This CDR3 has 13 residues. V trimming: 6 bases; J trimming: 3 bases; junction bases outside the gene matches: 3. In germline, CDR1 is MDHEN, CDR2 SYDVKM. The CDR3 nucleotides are TGTGCCAGCAGCGAGACTAGCGGCTACGAGCAGTACTTC. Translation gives CASSETSGYEQYF.

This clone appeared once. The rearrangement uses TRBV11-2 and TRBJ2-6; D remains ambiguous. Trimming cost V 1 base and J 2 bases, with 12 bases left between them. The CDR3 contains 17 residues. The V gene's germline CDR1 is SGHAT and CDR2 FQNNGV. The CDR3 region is CASSLGWSSAGANVLTF. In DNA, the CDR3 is TGTGCCAGCAGCTTAGGATGGTCGTCGGCTGGGGCCAACGTCCTGACTTTC.

The CDR3 coding sequence is TGTGCCAGCAGTTTATCCGCAGGGGGTCAAGAGACCCAGTACTTC. Its protein is CASSLSAGGQETQYF. V and J are TRBV27 and TRBJ2-5; 7 bases map to TRBD1. CDR1 and CDR2 (germline): MNHEY, SMNVEV (reference sequence). This CDR3 comprises 15 residues. V shed 0 bases, J shed 2 bases, and the junction held 3 bases outside the gene matches.

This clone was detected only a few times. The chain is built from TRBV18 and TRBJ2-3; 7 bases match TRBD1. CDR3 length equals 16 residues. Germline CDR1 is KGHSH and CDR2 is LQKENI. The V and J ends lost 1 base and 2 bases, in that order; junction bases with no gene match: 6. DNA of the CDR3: TGTGCCAGCTCACCACTAGGGGGCAGTACCACAGATACGCAGTATTTT. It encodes CASSPLGGSTTDTQYF.

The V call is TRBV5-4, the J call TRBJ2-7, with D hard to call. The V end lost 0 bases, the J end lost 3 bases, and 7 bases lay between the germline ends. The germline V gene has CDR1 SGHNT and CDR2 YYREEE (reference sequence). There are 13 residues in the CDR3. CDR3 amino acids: CASSLVGDYEQYF. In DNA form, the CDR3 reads TGTGCCAGCAGCTTGGTGGGCGACTACGAGCAGTACTTC. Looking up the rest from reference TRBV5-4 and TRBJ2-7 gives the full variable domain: ETGVTQSPTHLIKTRGQQVTLRCSSQSGHNTVSWYQQALGQGPQFIFQYYREEENGRGNFPPRFSGLQFPNYSSELNVNALELDDSALYLCASSLVGDYEQYFGPGTRLTVT.

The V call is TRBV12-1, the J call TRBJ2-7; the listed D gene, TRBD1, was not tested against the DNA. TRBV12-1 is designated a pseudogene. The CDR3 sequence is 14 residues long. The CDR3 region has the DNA TGTGCCAGCAGCCTGGACACCCTCTCCTACGAGCAGTACTTC. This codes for CASSLDTLSYEQYF.

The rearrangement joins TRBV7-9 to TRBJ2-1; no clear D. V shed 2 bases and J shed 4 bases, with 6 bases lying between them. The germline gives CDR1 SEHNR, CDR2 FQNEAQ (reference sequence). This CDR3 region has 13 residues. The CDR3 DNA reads TGTGCCAGCAGCTTACTGGGATACAATGAGCAGTTCTTC. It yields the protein CASSLLGYNEQFF.

The CDR3 nucleotides are TGTGCCAGCTTGCCAACGGGACTCCAATACAATGAGCAGTTCTTC. As protein: CASLPTGLQYNEQFF. This chain joins TRBV7-9 and TRBJ2-1; perhaps TRBD2 as D (6 bases). The V gene's germline CDR1 is SEHNR and CDR2 FQNEAQ (reference sequence). The V end was cut by 8 bases, the J end by 4 bases, with 18 bases between. This CDR3 has 15 residues. Complete variable domain (other parts from reference TRBV7-9 and TRBJ2-1): DTGVSQNPRHKITKRGQNVTFRCDPISEHNRLYWYRQTLGQGPEFLTYFQNEAQLEKSRLLSDRFSAERPKGSFSTLEIQRTEQGDSAMYLCASLPTGLQYNEQFFGPGTRLTVL.

The CDR3 DNA reads TGTGCCATTTCGACTGAGAACACTGAAGCTTTCTTT. Protein product: CAISTENTEAFF. V gene TRBV6-5 combines with J gene TRBJ1-1; D gene unclear. V lost 10 bases and J 1 base, leaving 10 bases between the germline ends. The CDR3 sequence is 12 residues long. Germline-derived CDR1 and CDR2 are MNHEY and SVGAGI.